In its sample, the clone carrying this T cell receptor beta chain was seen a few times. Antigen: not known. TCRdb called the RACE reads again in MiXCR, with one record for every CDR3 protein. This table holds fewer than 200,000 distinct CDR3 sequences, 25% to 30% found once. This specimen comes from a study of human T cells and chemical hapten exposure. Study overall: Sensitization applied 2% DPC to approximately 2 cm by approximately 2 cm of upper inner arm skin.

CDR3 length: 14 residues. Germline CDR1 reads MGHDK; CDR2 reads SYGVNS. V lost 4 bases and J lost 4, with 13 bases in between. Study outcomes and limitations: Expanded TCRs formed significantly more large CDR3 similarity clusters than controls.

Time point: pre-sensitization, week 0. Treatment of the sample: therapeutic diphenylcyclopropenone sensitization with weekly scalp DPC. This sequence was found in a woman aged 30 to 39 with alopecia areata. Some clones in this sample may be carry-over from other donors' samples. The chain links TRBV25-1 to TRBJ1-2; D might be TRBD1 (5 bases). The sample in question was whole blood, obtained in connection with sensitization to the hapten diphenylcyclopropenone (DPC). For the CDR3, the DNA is TGTGCCAGCAGTGGAACGGGACGGATCTATGGCTACACCTTC. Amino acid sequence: CASSGTGRIYGYTF.